This T cell receptor beta chain is from a study of CD8 T cells in Susac syndrome (dated by TCRdb to between 2019 and 2020). Regarding the study in general: Whether CD8+ T cell activation and differentiation in Susac syndrome was antigen driven was tested using repertoire sequencing.

V is clipped by 3 bases and J by 1 base, and the sequence between their germline boundaries is 5 bases long. Its CDR3 holds 13 amino acids, cysteine through phenylalanine. The kept DNA is CDR3 alone, 39 bases in frame from the first base. Sequences SGHTA (CDR1) and FQGNSA (CDR2) are obtained from the germline V gene. What the authors observed across the whole study: The number of individuals in the TCR sequencing and HLA analysis was acknowledged as relatively small.

This clonotype has only a few counts. This receptor's antigen is unknown. No qualities accompany the bases; no much larger clone lies one base away. Peripheral blood CD8+ and CD4+ T cells from healthy donors, Susac syndrome patients and multiple sclerosis patients were profiled by high-throughput TCR beta sequencing. The healthy donors served as controls matched for age and sex. Bulk CD8+ and CD4+ T cells were purified by magnetic negative isolation, whereas CD8+ TEMRA cells were enriched by FACS. Blood was collected in EDTA tubes and processed within 24 hours, with PBMCs isolated through density gradient centrifugation. PBMCs destined for TCR sequencing were cryopreserved in liquid nitrogen and later thawed in a 37 °C water bath. Purity of sorted or isolated CD4+, CD8+ and CD8+ TEMRA cells was at least 90%. RNA was extracted with the RNeasy kit and 0.5 to 1 ug was reverse transcribed using random hexamers. TCR beta CDR3 regions were amplified with the immunoSEQ multiplex PCR assay covering 54 Vbeta and 13 Jbeta segments. To correct PCR amplification bias, a synthetic template baseline was used for both primer optimization and computational correction. Turning to the authors' computational methods: Reads were annotated to V, D and J genes according to IMGT and were analyzed with immunoSEQ Analyzer, with only productive sequences retained. Clonality was computed as one minus Shannon entropy normalized by log2 of the number of productive unique sequences. Public and private clones were assessed among the 100 most prevalent clones of each patient and control. Susac-specific clones were defined as absent from healthy and MS cohorts, 800 to 1,200 published viral clones and other ImmuneACCESS disease sequences. The public reads were reprocessed in TCRdb via fastp at Q25 and MiXCR, keeping in-frame beta chains. Rows with one shared CDR3 protein collapse into an entry with the most common genes and DNA. TCRdb, rather than the study authors, made the V and J calls. The sample data list approximately 160,000 distinct CDR3 sequences, and around 90% of these were observed just once. The top ten clones comprise approximately 0.073% of the sample.

The origin of this receptor is a human donor in good health. The V and J genes are TRBV7-2 and TRBJ2-3; confidence is insufficient to name the D gene. Source material: CD4+ T cells from PBMCs. This receptor carries the CDR3 CASSFRGTDTQYF. The sequenced DNA: TGTGCCAGCAGCTTTCGGGGCACAGATACGCAGTATTTT.